This is a list of T cell receptor beta chains from one sample in a study of shared clonotypes between healthy human individuals. The method was immunoSEQ multiplex PCR; TCRdb's version includes in-frame clones alone and lacks a portion of them. The sample consists of fewer than 600,000 clones, 79% of them appearing once. The specimen sequenced was PBMCs. The receptors come from a woman in her thirties or forties in good health. Some clones in this sample may be carry-over from other donors' samples. Each CDR3 is given with its conserved first and last residue. Each record gives: clone size, D gene, CDR3 length, V gene, J gene, CDR3 protein, CDR3 DNA. D genes are given only for firm matches. A clone size is listed for some rows: how often the clone was seen (once, few, many), or a class if it is expanded.

-,TRBD1,16,TRBV5-1,TRBJ1-6,CASSYGQGATNSPLHF,TGCGCCAGCAGCTACGGACAGGGGGCTACTAATTCACCCCTCCACTTT
-,TRBD1,15,TRBV15,TRBJ1-1,CATSRSLQGAAEAFF,TGTGCCACCAGCAGATCCCTTCAGGGGGCGGCTGAAGCTTTCTTT
once,-,12,TRBV28,TRBJ1-4,CASSLAGEKLFF,TGTGCCAGCAGTTTAGCGGGGGAAAAACTGTTTTTT
-,-,16,TRBV6-6,TRBJ2-1,CASSAGTSISYNEQFF,TGTGCCAGCAGTGCCGGGACTTCAATCTCCTACAATGAGCAGTTCTTC
-,-,16,TRBV28,TRBJ2-7,CASSFSWVGSSYEQYF,TGTGCCAGCAGTTTTTCGTGGGTAGGGAGCTCCTACGAGCAGTACTTC
-,-,14,TRBV10-1,TRBJ2-7,CASSERTGHYEQYF,TGCGCCAGCAGTGAACGGACTGGGCACTACGAGCAGTACTTC
-,TRBD2,17,TRBV15,TRBJ2-3,CATSRPGTSGSTDTQYF,TGTGCCACCAGCAGACCCGGGACTAGCGGGAGCACAGATACGCAGTATTTT
-,-,13,TRBV7-2,TRBJ1-1,CASSLQKNTEAFF,TGTGCCAGCAGCTTACAGAAAAACACTGAAGCTTTCTTT
few,-,15,TRBV4-2,TRBJ2-2,CASSQESGYAGELFF,TGTGCCAGCAGCCAAGAATCCGGGTATGCCGGGGAGCTGTTTTTT
-,-,16,TRBV21-1,TRBJ2-3,CASSPTSGASTDTQYF,TGTGCCAGCAGCCCGACTAGCGGGGCTAGCACAGATACGCAGTATTTT
-,-,13,TRBV7-9,TRBJ2-2,CASSWDANGELFF,TGTGCCAGCAGCTGGGACGCGAATGGGGAGCTGTTTTTT
-,-,12,TRBV2,TRBJ2-5,CASSIFIETQYF,TGTGCCAGCAGCATCTTTATAGAGACCCAGTACTTC
-,-,12,TRBV30,TRBJ1-2,CAWSLRSWGYTF,TGTGCCTGGAGTCTCCGAAGCTGGGGCTACACCTTC
-,TRBD1,13,TRBV2,TRBJ2-7,CVSVGTGGREWYF,TGTGTCAGCGTGGGGACAGGGGGCCGGGAGTGGTACTTC
-,-,14,TRBV5-5,TRBJ2-2,CASSLSPPTGELFF,TGTGCCAGCAGCTTGAGCCCACCTACCGGGGAGCTGTTTTTT
-,-,15,TRBV19,TRBJ2-6,CASRDGPSGANVLTF,TGTGCCAGTAGGGACGGACCCTCTGGGGCCAACGTCCTGACTTTC
-,TRBD1,17,TRBV18,TRBJ2-2,CASSPRGTELNTGELFF,TGTGCCAGCTCACCACGAGGGACAGAGCTAAACACCGGGGAGCTGTTTTTT
few,TRBD1,15,TRBV2,TRBJ1-6,CASSGGQGNNSPLHF,TGTGCCAGCAGTGGGGGACAGGGTAACAATTCACCCCTCCACTTT
few,-,17,TRBV15,TRBJ1-1,CATSRTWGQGMNTEAFF,TGTGCCACCAGCAGAACCTGGGGGCAGGGAATGAACACTGAAGCTTTCTTT
-,-,12,TRBV7-9,TRBJ2-3,CASSLRADTQYF,TGTGCCAGCAGCTTAAGGGCAGATACGCAGTATTTT
-,TRBD1,16,TRBV28,TRBJ1-5,CASSLGTGYGNQPQHF,TGTGCCAGCAGTCTCGGGACAGGATACGGCAATCAGCCCCAGCATTTT
few,TRBD2,17,TRBV25-1,TRBJ2-1,CASSDASGTTSYNEQFF,TGTGCCAGCAGTGACGCTAGCGGGACTACATCCTACAATGAGCAGTTCTTC
-,TRBD1,12,TRBV19,TRBJ2-2,CASREGQGKLFF,TGTGCCAGTAGGGAGGGACAGGGGAAGCTGTTTTTT
few,-,13,TRBV10-2,TRBJ1-1,CASSESANTEAFF,TGCGCCAGCAGTGAGTCAGCGAACACTGAAGCTTTCTTT
-,TRBD1,16,TRBV19,TRBJ2-7,CASSPRGRGTSYEQYF,TGTGCCAGTAGCCCTCGCGGCAGGGGGACCTCCTACGAGCAGTACTTC
once,TRBD1,13,TRBV19,TRBJ1-2,CASRDRGSYGYTF,TGTGCCAGTAGGGACAGGGGATCCTATGGCTACACCTTC
-,-,14,TRBV19,TRBJ2-2,CASSSQGGTGELFF,TGTGCCAGTAGTTCACAGGGAGGTACCGGGGAGCTGTTTTTT
-,-,16,TRBV18,TRBJ2-7,CASSWGPGGQSYEQYF,TGTGCCAGCTCCTGGGGGCCTGGCGGGCAATCCTACGAGCAGTACTTC
-,-,15,TRBV11-2,TRBJ2-7,CASSYGTGLSYEQYF,TGTGCCAGCAGCTACGGAACAGGGCTCTCCTACGAGCAGTACTTC